The rows below give T cell receptor beta chains drawn from one sample of a study of blood T cells in healthy people across ages. TCRdb recomputed calls from the 5' RACE reads with MiXCR, one row per CDR3 protein. The sample gives about 1.5 million distinct CDR3 sequences, about 42% of which show up once; around 4% is in the top ten. Specimen: blood. The receptors come from a woman aged 18-29 years in good health. The CDR3 runs from the conserved cysteine through the conserved F or W. D genes are given only for firm matches. Rows may omit the clone size; those that give it use once, few, many or a size class.

cdr3_nt: TGTGCCAGCAGCCGGGGGGACAGGAACATTCAGTACTTC
cdr3_aa: CASSRGDRNIQYF
d_call: -
clone_size: few
j_call: TRBJ2-4
v_call: TRBV12-3/TRBV12-4

cdr3_nt: TGCAGTGCTAGTATAGAGTCAGATACGCAGTATTTT
cdr3_aa: CSASIESDTQYF
d_call: -
clone_size: few
j_call: TRBJ2-3
v_call: TRBV20-1

cdr3_nt: TGTTCCAGCAGCCCATACAGGGGCTCGGCCTACAATGAGCAGTTCTTC
cdr3_aa: CSSSPYRGSAYNEQFF
d_call: TRBD1
clone_size: -
j_call: TRBJ2-1
v_call: TRBV13

cdr3_nt: TGTGCCAGCAGTTCTCTACGGCAGTTGAACACTGAAGCTTTCTTT
cdr3_aa: CASSSLRQLNTEAFF
d_call: -
clone_size: -
j_call: TRBJ1-1
v_call: TRBV28

cdr3_nt: TGTGCCAGCAGCCAATCGTGGGACAGCTTCTCATATGGCTACACCTTC
cdr3_aa: CASSQSWDSFSYGYTF
d_call: TRBD1
clone_size: few
j_call: TRBJ1-2
v_call: TRBV16

cdr3_nt: TGTGCCAGCAGCGTAGCTGGTTCTGGGGGTAGCGAGCAGTACTTC
cdr3_aa: CASSVAGSGGSEQYF
d_call: -
clone_size: -
j_call: TRBJ2-7
v_call: TRBV9

cdr3_nt: TGTGCCAGCAGTTCGTTCCACACAGGGGGCAACTATGGCTACACCTTC
cdr3_aa: CASSSFHTGGNYGYTF
d_call: TRBD1
clone_size: few
j_call: TRBJ1-2
v_call: TRBV28

cdr3_nt: TGTGCCAGCAAATCCGGGAGGCCAGGTTGGAATGAGCAGTTCTTC
cdr3_aa: CASKSGRPGWNEQFF
d_call: TRBD2
clone_size: -
j_call: TRBJ2-1
v_call: TRBV6-5

cdr3_nt: TGTGCCAGCAGCTTAAGTTCGGGGGCCCACGTTAGCAATCAGCCCCAGCATTTT
cdr3_aa: CASSLSSGAHVSNQPQHF
d_call: -
clone_size: -
j_call: TRBJ1-5
v_call: TRBV7-2

cdr3_nt: TGTGCCAGCAGTGAGGGGAAAAGGTGCTCTGGGGCCAACGTCCTGACTTTC
cdr3_aa: CASSEGKRCSGANVLTF
d_call: -
clone_size: -
j_call: TRBJ2-6
v_call: TRBV25-1

cdr3_nt: TGTGCCAGCAGTCCCCTAGGGATAGTGGGGGGATACGAGCAGTACTTC
cdr3_aa: CASSPLGIVGGYEQYF
d_call: -
clone_size: -
j_call: TRBJ2-7
v_call: TRBV27

cdr3_nt: TGTGCCAGCAGCTTACCCAGCGGGGGGGCCCTGCAGTACTTC
cdr3_aa: CASSLPSGGALQYF
d_call: TRBD2
clone_size: -
j_call: TRBJ2-5
v_call: TRBV7-8

cdr3_nt: TGTGCCAGCAGTACTAGAGGGGGAACGGACTATGGCTACACCTTC
cdr3_aa: CASSTRGGTDYGYTF
d_call: -
clone_size: -
j_call: TRBJ1-2
v_call: TRBV12-3/TRBV12-4

cdr3_nt: TGTGCCAGCAGTCTCCGGACGGCCATCTACGAGCAGTACTTC
cdr3_aa: CASSLRTAIYEQYF
d_call: -
clone_size: -
j_call: TRBJ2-7
v_call: TRBV5-5

cdr3_nt: TGCGCCAGCAGCATGACTAGCAGGAATACGGGCTCCTACAATGAGCAGTTCTTC
cdr3_aa: CASSMTSRNTGSYNEQFF
d_call: TRBD2
clone_size: -
j_call: TRBJ2-1
v_call: TRBV5-1

cdr3_nt: TGTGCCAGCAGCAAACTAGGGAATGAGCAGTTCTTC
cdr3_aa: CASSKLGNEQFF
d_call: -
clone_size: -
j_call: TRBJ2-1
v_call: TRBV7-6

cdr3_nt: TGTGCCAGCAGCGTAAGGGAACTACGGTACAATGAGCAGTTCTTC
cdr3_aa: CASSVRELRYNEQFF
d_call: -
clone_size: many
j_call: TRBJ2-1
v_call: TRBV2

cdr3_nt: TGTGCCAGCAACTATCAGGGGCGATCTTTGGATGGCTACACCTTC
cdr3_aa: CASNYQGRSLDGYTF
d_call: -
clone_size: few
j_call: TRBJ1-2
v_call: TRBV6-2/TRBV6-3

cdr3_nt: TGTGCCAGCAGTGATCCCGCTAGCGCCTCCTACGAGCAGTACTTC
cdr3_aa: CASSDPASASYEQYF
d_call: -
clone_size: -
j_call: TRBJ2-7
v_call: TRBV25-1

cdr3_nt: TGCGCCAGCAGCCAACTTCTACAGGATACGCAGTATTTT
cdr3_aa: CASSQLLQDTQYF
d_call: -
clone_size: -
j_call: TRBJ2-3
v_call: TRBV5-1

cdr3_nt: TGCGCCAGCAGTCCATCTAGGGTGTCTGAAGCTTTCTTT
cdr3_aa: CASSPSRVSEAFF
d_call: -
clone_size: once
j_call: TRBJ1-1
v_call: TRBV4-1

cdr3_nt: TGTGCCAGCAGCGGACGACTAGCGGGAGAGGGTGAGCAGTTCTTC
cdr3_aa: CASSGRLAGEGEQFF
d_call: TRBD2
clone_size: -
j_call: TRBJ2-1
v_call: TRBV9

cdr3_nt: TGTGCCAGCGGCCGGGACAGGGCAAATTACGAGCAGTACTTC
cdr3_aa: CASGRDRANYEQYF
d_call: TRBD1
clone_size: -
j_call: TRBJ2-7
v_call: TRBV27

cdr3_nt: TGTGCCAGCACAGCAGGGGAAACCGGGGAGCTGTTTTTT
cdr3_aa: CASTAGETGELFF
d_call: -
clone_size: few
j_call: TRBJ2-2
v_call: TRBV12-3/TRBV12-4

cdr3_nt: TGTGCCAGCAGCCGTCACGGGGAGGCCTACAATGAGCAGTTCTTC
cdr3_aa: CASSRHGEAYNEQFF
d_call: -
clone_size: -
j_call: TRBJ2-1
v_call: TRBV12-3/TRBV12-4

cdr3_nt: TGCAGCGTTGATGGGATTAGCCGCGAGCAGTACTTC
cdr3_aa: CSVDGISREQYF
d_call: -
clone_size: -
j_call: TRBJ2-7
v_call: TRBV29-1

cdr3_nt: TGTGCCACCAGTGATTTAGGACTAGCAAGGGAGCAGTTCTTC
cdr3_aa: CATSDLGLAREQFF
d_call: TRBD2
clone_size: once
j_call: TRBJ2-1
v_call: TRBV24-1

cdr3_nt: TGTGCCAGCAGCAGAGCGGGAAATTTACTTAGCACAGATACGCAGTATTTT
cdr3_aa: CASSRAGNLLSTDTQYF
d_call: TRBD2
clone_size: few
j_call: TRBJ2-3
v_call: TRBV9

cdr3_nt: TGTGCCAGCCTCTTACAAAATGAGCAGTTCTTC
cdr3_aa: CASLLQNEQFF
d_call: -
clone_size: -
j_call: TRBJ2-1
v_call: TRBV27

cdr3_nt: TGTGCCAACAGGAGGGTAAACAATGAGCAGTTCTTC
cdr3_aa: CANRRVNNEQFF
d_call: -
clone_size: -
j_call: TRBJ2-1
v_call: TRBV12-3/TRBV12-4

cdr3_nt: TGTGCCACCAGCAGAGATCCGACTAGCGGGATCAATGAGCAGTTCTTC
cdr3_aa: CATSRDPTSGINEQFF
d_call: TRBD2
clone_size: few
j_call: TRBJ2-1
v_call: TRBV15

cdr3_nt: TGTGCCAGCAGTTTATCGCCTAGTCCCGGGGAGCTGTTTTTT
cdr3_aa: CASSLSPSPGELFF
d_call: -
clone_size: -
j_call: TRBJ2-2
v_call: TRBV27

cdr3_nt: TGCAGTGCTAGAAGGACTAGCGGGAGGAGTTCTTACAATGAGCAGTTCTTC
cdr3_aa: CSARRTSGRSSYNEQFF
d_call: TRBD2
clone_size: -
j_call: TRBJ2-1
v_call: TRBV20-1

cdr3_nt: TGTGCCAGCAGCGAGACAGGGACGGATCAGCCCCAGCATTTT
cdr3_aa: CASSETGTDQPQHF
d_call: TRBD1
clone_size: -
j_call: TRBJ1-5
v_call: TRBV9

cdr3_nt: TGCAGTGCTAGATCCGGGGGCCGTGAGAGCTACACCTTC
cdr3_aa: CSARSGGRESYTF
d_call: -
clone_size: few
j_call: TRBJ1-2
v_call: TRBV20-1

cdr3_nt: TGTGCCAGCAGTTGGGGAGGGGGAACCTACAATGAGCAGTTCTTC
cdr3_aa: CASSWGGGTYNEQFF
d_call: -
clone_size: few
j_call: TRBJ2-1
v_call: TRBV6-2/TRBV6-3

cdr3_nt: TGTGCCAGCAGTGGTACAGGATCCCAAGAGACCCAGTACTTC
cdr3_aa: CASSGTGSQETQYF
d_call: -
clone_size: -
j_call: TRBJ2-5
v_call: TRBV12-3/TRBV12-4

cdr3_nt: TGTGCCAGCAGTACCCGCCCGAGCGGGCCTAGCTCCTACGAGCAGTACTTC
cdr3_aa: CASSTRPSGPSSYEQYF
d_call: -
clone_size: many
j_call: TRBJ2-7
v_call: TRBV12-3/TRBV12-4

cdr3_nt: TGTGCCAGCAGCTTATTAGCGGGGGGAAACAATGAGCAGTTCTTC
cdr3_aa: CASSLLAGGNNEQFF
d_call: TRBD2
clone_size: many
j_call: TRBJ2-1
v_call: TRBV7-2